Below are 26 T cell receptor beta chains sequenced from a single sample in a study of blood T cell repertoires in COVID-19. Profiled with immunoSEQ multiplex PCR; TCRdb holds only in-frame clones, not every one. The table records more than 200,000 clones, approximately 89% of them present only once. Sequenced input: PBMCs or T cells enriched from blood (not recorded which). The receptor set was obtained from a woman in her twenties or thirties who had been exposed to COVID-19.

This chain uses TRBV2 with TRBJ2-3, with no clear D. The V gene's germline CDR1 is SNHLY and CDR2 FYNNEI. V lost 7 bases, J lost 2 bases, and 13 bases lay in between. The CDR3 runs 14 residues. CDR3: CASNLGPNTDTQYF. The CDR3 DNA sequence: TGTGCCAGCAATCTAGGCCCCAACACAGATACGCAGTATTTT.

This clone was counted between two and nine times. The V call is TRBV9, the J call TRBJ1-1; a weak D match, TRBD1 (6 bases). Deletions cut 0 bases from V and 1 base from J, with 10 bases between. The CDR3 consists of 15 residues. In germline, CDR1 is SGDLS, CDR2 YYNGEE. CDR3 DNA: TGTGCCAGCAGCGTAGTGGACAGTCCGAACACTGAAGCTTTCTTT. Translation gives CASSVVDSPNTEAFF.

The CDR3 DNA reads as TGTGCCAGTAGTATAGGACAGGGTCATCCGACAAGTTCGGGCTACACCTTC. Translated, it gives CASSIGQGHPTSSGYTF. The gene calls are TRBV19 and TRBJ1-2, with 7 bases that match TRBD1. The CDR3 has 17 residues. Unmatched junction bases numbered 16, after V lost 1 base and J lost 8 bases. Germline loops: CDR1 LNHDA, CDR2 SQIVND (reference sequence).

This clone is a singleton in its sample. The chain carries TRBV2 and TRBJ1-6, with D possibly matching TRBD1 (5 bases). CDR1 and CDR2 (germline): SNHLY, FYNNEI. The CDR3 is 15 residues long. V was shortened by 1 base and J by 14 bases, with 18 bases between the two germline ends. CDR3 DNA: TGTGCCAGCAGTGAAGGCCAGGGTTCCTTTAGTACCCTCCACTTT. Protein sequence: CASSEGQGSFSTLHF.

The V and J genes are TRBV3-1 (or the pseudogene TRBV3-2) and TRBJ2-3; 7 bases align to TRBD1. V shed 2 bases, J shed 0 bases, and the junction held 2 bases outside the gene matches. CDR3 length: 15 amino acids. The germline V gene encodes CDR1 LGHDT and CDR2 YNNKEL (reference sequence). CDR3 residues: CASSQKGQSTDTQYF. Here the CDR3 DNA reads TGTGCCAGCAGCCAAAAGGGACAGAGCACAGATACGCAGTATTTT.

This clone was counted only a few times. The rearrangement joins TRBV12-5 to TRBJ1-2; 7 bases agree with TRBD1. CDR1 is LGHNT and CDR2 is FRNRAP in the germline V gene. V gave up 3 bases and J gave up 2 bases; unmatched junction bases: 9. This CDR3 comprises 16 residues. In nucleotides, the CDR3 is TGTGCTAGTGGTTTCCCGGATGACAGGGAGAACTATGGCTACACCTTC. This sequence encodes CASGFPDDRENYGYTF.

The chain joins TRBV27 to TRBJ1-5; 9 positions agree with TRBD1. The V gene's germline CDR1 is MNHEY and CDR2 SMNVEV (reference sequence). This CDR3 is built from 16 residues. The V segment lost 5 bases and the J segment 0 bases; nucleotides outside the gene matches: 5. The CDR3 is CASSPGTGPSNQPQHF. Here the CDR3 DNA reads TGTGCCAGCAGTCCCGGGACAGGGCCTAGCAATCAGCCCCAGCATTTT.

CDR3 sequence: CASSWGQGGTGELFF. The DNA for the CDR3 is TGTGCCAGCTCTTGGGGACAGGGGGGAACCGGGGAGCTGTTTTTT. This chain connects TRBV19 to TRBJ2-2, with 11 bases that match TRBD1. The CDR3 totals 15 residues. With 9 bases clipped from V and 5 bases from J, the junction kept 8 bases outside the gene matches. The V gene's germline CDR1 is LNHDA and CDR2 SQIVND (reference sequence).

This clone has only one observation. The chain couples TRBV30 to TRBJ1-2, with D possibly TRBD1 on 6 matching bases. The germline V and J ends were trimmed by 1 base and 8 bases, with 14 bases remaining between them. Germline CDR1 and CDR2: GTSNPN and SVGIG (reference sequence). The CDR3 loop spans 13 amino acids. CDR3 sequence reads: CAWSADSTGGYTF. The CDR3, as DNA: TGTGCCTGGAGTGCCGATTCCACAGGGGGCTACACCTTC.

In DNA form, the CDR3 reads TGCGCCAGCAGCTTGGGCGGAGGGGACACAGATACGCAGTATTTT. Amino acid sequence: CASSLGGGDTDTQYF. The chain employs TRBV5-1 and TRBJ2-3; perhaps TRBD2 as D (6 bases). V was cut by 0 bases and J by 2 bases, with 10 bases left in between. The CDR3 contains 15 residues. CDR1 SGHRS and CDR2 YFSETQ come from the germline V gene.

The chain joins TRBV2 to TRBJ2-7, with 12 bases lining up with TRBD1. CDR1 is SNHLY and CDR2 is FYNNEI in the germline V gene. Trimming took 6 bases from V and 1 from J; bases not matched to a gene: 10. This CDR3 region has 17 residues. The CDR3 here is CASRAGQGAFKSYEQYF. The CDR3 DNA sequence: TGTGCCAGCAGGGCGGGACAGGGGGCTTTTAAATCCTACGAGCAGTACTTC.

V is TRBV2 and J is TRBJ2-5; weak D call: TRBD1 (5 bases). CDR3 size: 14 residues. Germline values: CDR1 SNHLY, CDR2 FYNNEI. Trimming removed 1 base from V and 1 base from J, with 7 bases in between. The CDR3 coding sequence is TGTGCCAGCAGTGAAGACAGGCCCCAAGAGACCCAGTACTTC. Translating it yields CASSEDRPQETQYF. The complete variable domain, with remaining parts taken from reference TRBV2 and TRBJ2-5, reads EPEVTQTPSHQVTQMGQEVILRCVPISNHLYFYWYRQILGQKVEFLVSFYNNEISEKSEIFDDQFSVERPDGSNFTLKIRSTKLEDSAMYFCASSEDRPQETQYFGPGTRLLVL.

This chain links TRBV28 with TRBJ2-1, with 8 bases lining up with TRBD2. The CDR3 spans 15 residues. V trimming: 1 base; J trimming: 10 bases; junction bases outside the gene matches: 9. Germline V CDR1 and CDR2: MDHEN, SYDVKM. This chain's CDR3 is CASSLLLAGSAEQFF. In DNA form, the CDR3 reads TGTGCCAGCAGTTTATTATTAGCGGGGAGCGCCGAGCAGTTCTTC. The full variable domain, rest sourced from reference TRBV28 and TRBJ2-1, is DVKVTQSSRYLVKRTGEKVFLECVQDMDHENMFWYRQDPGLGLRLIYFSYDVKMKEKGDIPEGYSVSREKKERFSLILESASTNQTSMYLCASSLLLAGSAEQFFGPGTRLTVL.

CDR3 nucleotides: TGTGCCAGCAGTTTAACTAGCGGGAAGGTGTGGGAGCTGTTTTTT. This codes for CASSLTSGKVWELFF. This chain uses TRBV27 with TRBJ2-2, with 10 bases identical to TRBD2. Germline CDR1 reads MNHEY; CDR2 reads SMNVEV (reference sequence). The CDR3 totals 15 residues. V was clipped by 2 bases and J by 9 bases; unmatched bases: 6.

The gene calls are TRBV6-5 and TRBJ1-2; 10 positions match TRBD1. With 4 bases clipped from V and 4 bases from J, the junction kept 9 bases outside the gene matches. Germline assignment: CDR1 MNHEY and CDR2 SVGAGI. CDR3 size: 16 residues. The CDR3 is CASSFTGTGDSYGYTF. CDR3 sequence (DNA): TGTGCCAGCAGTTTCACCGGGACAGGGGATTCCTATGGCTACACCTTC.

The CDR3 DNA sequence: TGTGCCAGCAGACCCGGGACTGATTTTTTCTATGGCTACACCTTC. This gives the protein CASRPGTDFFYGYTF. J is TRBJ1-2 and V is TRBV27; the D gene is possibly TRBD1 (5 bases). CDR3 length: 15 amino acids. The germline CDR1 and CDR2 sequences are MNHEY and SMNVEV (reference sequence). V lost 6 bases, J lost 4 bases, and 18 bases lay in between.

DNA for the CDR3: TGTGCCAGCAGTGGACAGGGGAATCAGCCCCAGCATTTT. It is translated as CASSGQGNQPQHF. This sequence joins TRBV25-1 and TRBJ1-5; TRBD1 matches at 8 bases. The V and J ends lost 4 bases and 4 bases, in that order; junction bases with no gene match: 0. The CDR3 runs to 13 residues. Germline V gene lookup returns CDR1 MGHDK and CDR2 SYGVNS. Filled out from reference TRBV25-1 and TRBJ1-5, the complete variable domain reads EADIYQTPRYLVIGTGKKITLECSQTMGHDKMYWYQQDPGMELHLIHYSYGVNSTEKGDLSSESTVSRIRTEHFPLTLESARPSHTSQYLCASSGQGNQPQHFGDGTRLSIL.

This chain uses TRBV28 with TRBJ1-1; 7 bases match TRBD1. Trimming took 5 bases from V and 8 from J; bases not matched to a gene: 11. This CDR3 spans 14 amino acids. Per the germline V gene, CDR1 is MDHEN and CDR2 is SYDVKM. CDR3 sequence: CASSTMDRYEEAFF. The CDR3 nucleotides read TGTGCCAGCAGTACCATGGACAGGTACGAGGAAGCTTTCTTT.

V and J are TRBV24-1 and TRBJ2-2; tentative D call: TRBD1 (5 bases). Trimming removed 0 bases at V and 1 base at J, with 11 bases between. The CDR3 runs to 17 residues. CDR1 is KGHDR, CDR2 SFDVKD, per germline. The CDR3: CATSDLPKGVNTGELFF. The DNA of the CDR3 is TGTGCCACCAGTGATTTGCCAAAAGGGGTGAACACCGGGGAGCTGTTTTTT.

The chain couples TRBV5-1 to TRBJ2-1, with 9 bases matching TRBD2. Germline loops: CDR1 SGHRS, CDR2 YFSETQ. J lost 6 bases, V lost 0 bases, and 4 bases had no gene match. This CDR3 has 15 residues. The CDR3 nucleotides are TGCGCCAGCAGCTTGGCCGGCGGGAGGGCCAATGAGCAGTTCTTC. Translated, it gives CASSLAGGRANEQFF.

This chain connects TRBV7-9 to TRBJ2-5; 8 bases are shared with TRBD1. CDR1 is SEHNR, CDR2 FQNEAQ, per germline (reference sequence). The CDR3 consists of 16 residues. V lost 6 bases, J lost 1 base, and 10 bases stayed unmatched. The CDR3 loop is CASSLTGGPPQETQYF. The CDR3 DNA follows: TGTGCCAGCAGTTTAACAGGGGGGCCCCCCCAAGAGACCCAGTACTTC.

With regard to this clone: A much larger clone is a single base away; this may be a read error. The rearrangement joins TRBV11-2 to TRBJ2-5; 14 bases line up with TRBD2. The length of the CDR3 is 16 residues. The germline V gene encodes CDR1 SGHAT and CDR2 FQNNGV. The ends lost 3 bases at V and 1 base at J; junction bases unmatched: 1. The chain's CDR3 is CASSFGTSGSQETQYF. Written as DNA, the CDR3 is TGTGCCAGCAGCTTTGGGACTAGCGGGAGCCAAGAGACCCAGTACTTC.

This clone occurred a few times. The genes are TRBV2 and TRBJ1-6; perhaps TRBD1 as D (6 bases). Germline V gives CDR1 SNHLY, CDR2 FYNNEI. This CDR3 is built from 13 residues. The V gene lost 7 bases and the J gene lost 5 bases, with 9 bases spanning the gap. CDR3 sequence: CASTKGDNSPLHF. Written as DNA, the CDR3 is TGTGCCAGCACTAAGGGGGATAATTCACCCCTCCACTTT.

The CDR3, as DNA: TGTGCCAGCAGTAATAGCGTCTACGAGCAGTACTTC. Its translation is CASSNSVYEQYF. The V and J genes are TRBV12-3 or TRBV12-4 and TRBJ2-7; TRBD2 might be the D (5 bases). The CDR3 is made up of 12 amino acids. V lost 5 bases and J lost 3, with 8 bases in between.

This chain connects TRBV25-1 to TRBJ1-4; D ambiguous. CDR3 size: 15 residues. Trimming removed 3 bases at V and 2 bases at J, with 10 bases between. Germline V gene data show CDR1 as MGHDK and CDR2 as SYGVNS. This chain's CDR3 is CASSEGGRTNEKLFF. In DNA form, the CDR3 reads TGTGCCAGCAGTGAGGGAGGAAGGACTAATGAAAAACTGTTTTTT.

This sequence joins TRBV9 and TRBJ1-5; tentative D call: TRBD1 (6 bases). CDR1 and CDR2 (germline): SGDLS, YYNGEE. CDR3 length: 13 amino acids. Between the trimmed V and J ends, which lost 3 bases and 6 bases, there was a span of 10 bases. The CDR3 nucleotides read TGTGCCAGCAGCGGCAAGACAGGTCAGCCCCAGCATTTT. Translation gives CASSGKTGQPQHF.